Listed below are T cell receptor beta chains from one sample, sequenced in a study of blood T cell repertoires in COVID-19. Data came from immunoSEQ multiplex PCR; TCRdb stores just in-frame clones and leaves some out. In the table there are 110,000 to 150,000 clones, approximately 82% of which are singletons. The sample taken for sequencing was peripheral blood. All receptors come from a man in his sixties with active or convalescent COVID-19. Both conserved end residues are part of each CDR3. The D gene is left open where the match is weak.

j_call | v_call | d_call | cdr3_aa | cdr3_nt
TRBJ1-1 | TRBV6-5 | - | CASSPHTEAFF | TGTGCCAGCAGTCCTCACACTGAAGCTTTCTTT
TRBJ2-2 | TRBV11-3 | - | CASSLVNTGELFF | TGTGCCAGCAGCTTAGTAAACACCGGGGAGCTGTTTTTT
TRBJ1-1 | TRBV7-2 | TRBD1 | CASSPGTGRMNTEAFF | TGTGCCAGCAGCCCGGGGACAGGGAGAATGAACACTGAAGCTTTCTTT
TRBJ2-1 | TRBV7-8 | TRBD2 | CASSFLGTSGRSSYNEQFF | TGTGCCAGCAGCTTCCTGGGGACTAGCGGGAGGAGCTCCTACAATGAGCAGTTCTTC
TRBJ1-1 | TRBV9 | TRBD1 | CASSVLGTGSTEAFF | TGTGCCAGCAGCGTATTGGGGACAGGGTCCACTGAAGCTTTCTTT
TRBJ1-1 | TRBV7-8 | TRBD1 | CASSLGQGAFF | TGTGCCAGCAGCTTAGGACAGGGGGCTTTCTTT
TRBJ2-1 | TRBV12-3/TRBV12-4 | - | CASGKTAYNEQFF | TGTGCCAGCGGAAAAACAGCCTACAATGAGCAGTTCTTC
TRBJ1-6 | TRBV9 | - | CASSVTGLNNSPLHF | TGTGCCAGCAGCGTAACAGGGCTCAATAATTCACCCCTCCACTTT
TRBJ1-1 | TRBV6-2/TRBV6-3 | TRBD1 | CASSRLDRGGTEAFF | TGTGCCAGCAGCCGACTGGACAGGGGCGGGACTGAAGCTTTCTTT
TRBJ1-6 | TRBV11-2 | - | CASSWSGALHF | TGTGCCAGCAGCTGGTCCGGGGCCCTCCACTTT
TRBJ2-7 | TRBV10-3 | TRBD2 | CAISPKGEGQYF | TGTGCCATCAGCCCTAAAGGGGAGGGGCAGTACTTC
TRBJ1-2 | TRBV6-4 | - | CASSAETGTTYGYTF | TGTGCCAGCAGTGCGGAGACAGGAACTACCTATGGCTACACCTTC
TRBJ2-5 | TRBV6-2/TRBV6-3 | TRBD2 | CASSYSGLAGAPETQYF | TGTGCCAGCAGTTACTCCGGACTAGCGGGAGCGCCAGAGACCCAGTACTTC
TRBJ1-3 | TRBV19 | - | CAAKEARSSGNTIYF | TGTGCCGCAAAGGAGGCCCGGAGCTCTGGAAACACCATATATTTT
TRBJ1-2 | TRBV30 | TRBD1 | CAWTYKNPQGDGYTF | TGTGCCTGGACTTACAAAAACCCACAGGGGGATGGCTACACCTTC